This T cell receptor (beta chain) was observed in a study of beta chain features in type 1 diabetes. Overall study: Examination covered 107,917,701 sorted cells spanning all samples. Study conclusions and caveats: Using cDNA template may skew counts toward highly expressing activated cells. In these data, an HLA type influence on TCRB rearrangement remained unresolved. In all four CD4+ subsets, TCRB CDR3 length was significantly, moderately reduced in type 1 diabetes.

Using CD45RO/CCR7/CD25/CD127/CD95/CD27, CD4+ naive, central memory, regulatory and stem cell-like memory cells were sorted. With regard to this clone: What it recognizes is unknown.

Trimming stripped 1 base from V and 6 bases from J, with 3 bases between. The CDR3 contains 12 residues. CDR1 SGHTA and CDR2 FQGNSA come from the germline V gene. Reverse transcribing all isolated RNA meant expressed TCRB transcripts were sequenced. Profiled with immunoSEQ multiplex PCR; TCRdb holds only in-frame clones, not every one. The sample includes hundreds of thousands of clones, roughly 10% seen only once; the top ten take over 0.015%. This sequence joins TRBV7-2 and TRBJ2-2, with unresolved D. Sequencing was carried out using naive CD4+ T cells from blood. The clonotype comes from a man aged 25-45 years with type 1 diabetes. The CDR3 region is CASSLDSGELFF. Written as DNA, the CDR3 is TGTGCCAGCAGCTTAGACTCCGGGGAGCTGTTTTTT.